Below, 28 T cell receptor beta chains from the same sample are listed, as sequenced in a study of blood T cell repertoires in COVID-19. Here immunoSEQ multiplex PCR was the method, and the copy in TCRdb shows in-frame clones only, minus some. The sample has approximately 470,000 clones; around 85% are singletons. The sequenced sample was peripheral blood. The receptors here all came from a human donor in a cohort sampled during active COVID-19.

The chain is built from TRBV5-6 and TRBJ2-6, with D unclear. The germline CDR1 and CDR2 sequences are SGHDT and YYEEEE. CDR3 size: 14 residues. With 4 bases removed from V and 0 bases from J, the gap between germline ends came to 5 bases. The CDR3 nucleotides are TGTGCCAGCAGCATATCCTCTGGGGCCAACGTCCTGACTTTC. Its protein is CASSISSGANVLTF.

Comments on this clone: This sample includes further DNA sequences coding for the same CDR3. The V call is TRBV19, the J call TRBJ1-1; unclear D gene. CDR1 and CDR2 from the germline V gene are LNHDA and SQIVND (reference sequence). The CDR3 has 13 residues. With 5 bases removed from V and 1 base from J, the gap between germline ends came to 8 bases. In DNA, the CDR3 is TGTGCCAGTAGTTCACGGGGGAACACTGAAGCTTTCTTT. This sequence encodes CASSSRGNTEAFF. The full variable domain, completed using reference TRBV19 and TRBJ1-1, is DGGITQSPKYLFRKEGQNVTLSCEQNLNHDAMYWYRQDPGQGLRLIYYSQIVNDFQKGDIAEGYSVSREKKESFPLTVTSAQKNPTAFYLCASSSRGNTEAFFGQGTRLTVV.

The chain joins TRBV6-1 to TRBJ2-7; TRBD2 matches 9 bases. This CDR3 is built from 15 residues. CDR1 is MNHNS, CDR2 SASEGT, per germline. The trim removed 2 bases at V and 2 bases at J, leaving 4 bases unmatched. CDR3 nucleotide sequence: TGTGCCAGCAGTGAACAGCCTAGCGGGGCCTACGAGCAGTACTTC. Protein sequence: CASSEQPSGAYEQYF.

In its sample, this clone was seen a few times. The V call is TRBV19, the J call TRBJ1-2; 9 bases fit TRBD1. Germline V CDR1 and CDR2: LNHDA, SQIVND (reference sequence). The CDR3 is 16 amino acids. With V trimmed by 1 base and J by 3 bases, 6 bases remained unmatched. The CDR3 DNA follows: TGTGCCAGTAGTATAGCCCGGGACAGGGACCACTATGGCTACACCTTC. The encoded protein is CASSIARDRDHYGYTF.

The chain uses TRBV7-8 and TRBJ2-3; D may be TRBD2 (5 bases). Trimming shortened V by 1 base and J by 4 bases, and 9 bases separated the two germline ends. The CDR3 spans 14 residues. From germline, CDR1 is SGHVS and CDR2 FQNEAQ. CDR3 DNA: TGTGCCAGCAGCTTAGAACTAGGAGCAGATACGCAGTATTTT. It yields the protein CASSLELGADTQYF.

This clone was picked up many times. The chain has TRBV29-1 and TRBJ2-7; 12 bases line up with TRBD1. The CDR3 runs to 13 residues. From germline, CDR1 is SQVTM and CDR2 ANQGSEA. The junction had 4 bases not matched to a gene; V was cut back by 4 bases and J by 6 bases. For the CDR3, the DNA is TGCAGCGTTGTAGGGACAGGGGGCGGCGAGCAGTACTTC. Its translation is CSVVGTGGGEQYF.

The V gene is TRBV10-2, the J gene TRBJ1-1; 11 bases are a match to TRBD1. Trimming cost V 4 bases and J 4 bases; bases outside gene matches: 8. Germline lookup yields CDR1 WSHSY and CDR2 SAAADI. The CDR3 has 16 residues. CDR3 DNA sequence: TGCGCCAGCAGTGCCCGGACAGGGGGCACGGCCACTGAAGCTTTCTTT. Translating it yields CASSARTGGTATEAFF.

This clone is a singleton in its sample. The V gene is TRBV7-2, the J gene TRBJ1-6; D is unresolved. Germline lookup yields CDR1 SGHTA and CDR2 FQGNSA. Trimming took 7 bases from V and 7 from J, leaving 11 bases between them. This CDR3 comprises 13 residues. The CDR3 sequence: CASTPAGNSPLHF. The DNA for the CDR3 is TGTGCCAGCACCCCGGCGGGGAATTCACCCCTCCACTTT. Full variable domain (outside the CDR3, taken from reference TRBV7-2 and TRBJ1-6): GAGVSQSPSNKVTEKGKDVELRCDPISGHTALYWYRQSLGQGLEFLIYFQGNSAPDKSGLPSDRFSAERTGGSVSTLTIQRTQQEDSAVYLCASTPAGNSPLHFGNGTRLTVT.

The chain has TRBV6-2 or TRBV6-3 and TRBJ1-2, with D maybe TRBD1 (6 bases). V lost 1 base and J 7 bases, leaving 13 bases between the germline ends. CDR1 and CDR2 (germline): MNHEY, SVGEGT. CDR3 length equals 14 residues. The CDR3 loop reads CASSYLRQEVGYTF. The CDR3 DNA follows: TGTGCCAGCAGTTACTTGAGACAGGAGGTTGGCTACACCTTC.

This sequence joins TRBV18 and TRBJ2-5; 7 nucleotides agree with TRBD1. Germline V CDR1 and CDR2: KGHSH, LQKENI. CDR3 size: 16 residues. Trimming at V came to 6 bases and at J to 2 bases, leaving 12 bases not matched to a gene. The CDR3 is CASSPRTSRGQETQYF. Written as DNA, the CDR3 is TGTGCCAGCTCTCCCCGTACGAGCAGGGGGCAAGAGACCCAGTACTTC. Looking up the rest from reference TRBV18 and TRBJ2-5 gives the full variable domain: NAGVMQNPRHLVRRRGQEARLRCSPMKGHSHVYWYRQLPEEGLKFMVYLQKENIIDESGMPKERFSAEFPKEGPSILRIQQVVRGDSAAYFCASSPRTSRGQETQYFGPGTRLLVL.

The rearrangement uses TRBV3-1 (or the pseudogene TRBV3-2) and TRBJ2-2; 12 bases agree with TRBD1. The CDR3 is 16 residues long. V shed 4 bases and J 10 bases; nucleotides not matched to a gene: 10. CDR1 LGHDT and CDR2 YNNKEL come from the germline V gene (reference sequence). DNA of the CDR3: TGTGCCAGCAGCCCGGGACAGGGGGCGGGAACGTTGGAGCTGTTTTTT. Translated, it gives CASSPGQGAGTLELFF.

The chain recombines TRBV7-2 with TRBJ1-3; D not certain. The germline CDR1 and CDR2 sequences are SGHTA and FQGNSA. This CDR3 comprises 12 residues. Trimming cost V 2 bases and J 9 bases, with 8 bases left between them. The CDR3: CASSLSAGTIYF. DNA of the CDR3: TGTGCCAGCAGCTTATCCGCGGGCACCATATATTTT.

The chain recombines TRBV6-5 with TRBJ1-5; TRBD1 might be the D (6 bases). Germline V gives CDR1 MNHEY, CDR2 SVGAGI. Trimming removed 4 bases at V and 5 bases at J, with 15 bases between. The CDR3 length is 15 residues. The CDR3 is CASSFTQGPDQPQHF. CDR3 coding DNA: TGTGCCAGCAGTTTTACTCAGGGGCCAGATCAGCCCCAGCATTTT.

This sequence joins TRBV24-1 and TRBJ2-6, with D possibly TRBD2 on 6 matching bases. The ends were cut back, 3 bases at V and 4 bases at J, with 9 bases in the middle. The CDR3 length is 15 residues. The germline gives CDR1 KGHDR, CDR2 SFDVKD. CDR3 coding DNA: TGTGCCACCAGTGATCGGGGGATGGGGGCCAACGTCCTGACTTTC. Translated: CATSDRGMGANVLTF.

The chain couples TRBV6-6 to TRBJ1-2; D gene unclear. Trimming removed 2 bases at V and 8 bases at J, with 12 bases between. Per the germline V gene, CDR1 is MNHNY and CDR2 is SVGAGI (reference sequence). CDR3 size: 13 residues. The CDR3 coding sequence is TGTGCCAGCAGTTACGCGGCGGCCCGGGGCTACACCTTC. Its translation: CASSYAAARGYTF.

The chain has TRBV12-5 and TRBJ2-7; tentatively, D is TRBD1 (5 bases). Germline CDR1 and CDR2: LGHNT and FRNRAP. This CDR3 has 13 residues. Trimming cost V 1 base and J 5 bases, with 9 bases left between them. The CDR3 DNA sequence: TGTGCTAGTGGTTTGGCCTCAGGGAACGAGCAGTACTTC. It yields the protein CASGLASGNEQYF.

The V call is TRBV28, the J call TRBJ2-1; 8 bases are shared with TRBD2. Losses at the gene ends were 7 bases for V and 7 bases for J; bases not matched to a gene: 6. This CDR3 is 13 amino acids long. Germline assignment: CDR1 MDHEN and CDR2 SYDVKM. In DNA, the CDR3 is TGTGCCAGCACCGGGACTAGTTGGAATGAGCAGTTCTTC. Amino acid sequence: CASTGTSWNEQFF.

Here the CDR3 reads CASSQVASLGNEQFF. For the CDR3, the DNA is TGTGCCAGCAGCCAAGTGGCTAGCTTGGGTAATGAGCAGTTCTTC. V gene TRBV14 combines with J gene TRBJ2-1; TRBD2 is a possible D gene (5 bases). V dropped 1 base and J dropped 7 bases, with 14 bases sitting between them. Germline CDR1 SGHDN, CDR2 FVKESK. CDR3 length equals 15 residues.

This chain uses TRBV6-5 with TRBJ2-1, with D maybe TRBD2 (6 bases). CDR3 length: 14 amino acids. Germline CDR1 MNHEY, CDR2 SVGAGI. Trimming pared 8 bases from V and 0 bases from J, leaving 11 bases between. CDR3 in DNA: TGTGCCAGCCTAGCGCCGAGCTCCTACAATGAGCAGTTCTTC. Protein: CASLAPSSYNEQFF.

The gene calls are TRBV7-3 and TRBJ2-3, with a possible D match to TRBD2 (6 bases). The CDR3 totals 11 residues. Germline-derived CDR1 and CDR2 are SGHTA and FQGTGA. Trimming left V 6 bases short and J 8 bases short, with 9 bases between. DNA for the CDR3: TGTGCCAGCAGGGGGGGAAGTACGCAGTATTTT. Translating it yields CASRGGSTQYF.

This chain uses TRBV28 with TRBJ2-1; TRBD2 agrees at 13 bases. The CDR3 contains 16 residues. CDR1 is MDHEN, CDR2 SYDVKM, per germline. V shed 1 base and J 8 bases; nucleotides not matched to a gene: 5. The CDR3 nucleotides are TGTGCCAGCAGTTTATCCGGACTAGCGGGAGTGGATGAGCAGTTCTTC. It is translated as CASSLSGLAGVDEQFF.

The chain recombines TRBV27 with TRBJ2-1, with D maybe TRBD2 (6 bases). Trimming took 5 bases from V and 2 from J, leaving 19 bases between them. The germline V gene encodes CDR1 MNHEY and CDR2 SMNVEV (reference sequence). This CDR3 is built from 17 residues. The CDR3 loop reads CASSPARLAGPYNEQFF. CDR3 coding DNA: TGTGCCAGCAGTCCAGCGAGATTGGCGGGACCCTACAATGAGCAGTTCTTC.

V gene TRBV5-1 combines with J gene TRBJ2-7, with TRBD1 matching 9 bases. From germline, CDR1 is SGHRS and CDR2 YFSETQ. V shed 4 bases, J shed 4 bases, and the junction held 12 bases outside the gene matches. The CDR3 totals 16 residues. As DNA, the CDR3 is TGCGCCAGCAGCCTGTGGGCGACAGGGGGTGGTTACGAGCAGTACTTC. It specifies CASSLWATGGGYEQYF.

This clone was detected only a few times. The chain employs TRBV9 and TRBJ2-5; D not resolved. Trimming took off 2 bases at V and 4 bases at J, with 12 bases between the two ends. CDR1 and CDR2 from the germline V gene are SGDLS and YYNGEE. The CDR3 consists of 14 residues. CDR3 in amino acids: CASSVYPSGETQYF. The CDR3 region has the DNA TGTGCCAGCAGCGTTTACCCATCCGGAGAGACCCAGTACTTC.

V is TRBV29-1 and J is TRBJ2-5, with D maybe TRBD2 (5 bases). V lost 4 bases and J 3 bases, leaving 9 bases between the germline ends. The CDR3 contains 12 residues. Germline V gives CDR1 SQVTM, CDR2 ANQGSEA. In nucleotides, the CDR3 is TGCAGCGTTGGCCCGAGGGAAGAGACCCAGTACTTC. Its protein is CSVGPREETQYF.

The V and J genes are TRBV7-3 and TRBJ2-1; maybe TRBD1 (6 bases). The CDR3 spans 15 residues. Germline CDR1 and CDR2: SGHTA and FQGTGA. The germline V and J ends were trimmed by 5 bases and 0 bases, with 11 bases remaining between them. The CDR3 protein is CASSTTGSSYNEQFF. As DNA, the CDR3 is TGTGCCAGCAGCACAACAGGGTCCTCCTACAATGAGCAGTTCTTC.

The chain carries TRBV4-3 and TRBJ2-5; D not resolved. Per the germline V gene, CDR1 is LGHNA and CDR2 is YSLEER. The CDR3 is 14 residues long. V lost 0 bases, J lost 3 bases, and 8 bases lay in between. The DNA of the CDR3 is TGCGCCAGCAGCCAAGATACCAGTAAAGAGACCCAGTACTTC. Encoded protein: CASSQDTSKETQYF.

The chain links TRBV6-2 or TRBV6-3 to TRBJ2-7; tentative D call: TRBD1 (5 bases). This CDR3 spans 15 amino acids. V was clipped by 2 bases and J by 0 bases, with 11 bases between them. CDR1 is MNHEY, CDR2 SVGEGT, per germline. The chain's CDR3 is CASSYGPDSSYEQYF. The CDR3 nucleotides are TGTGCCAGCAGTTACGGGCCAGACAGCTCCTACGAGCAGTACTTC.